The 14 T cell receptor beta chains below all came from one sample that was sequenced in a study of T cells after yellow fever vaccination. TCRdb re-called the 5' RACE reads with MiXCR, one entry per CDR3 protein. Of approximately 600,000 distinct CDR3 sequences listed, approximately 13% were seen once; the top ten hold about 15%. Material: PBMCs, obtained on the day of the yellow fever booster vaccination. These receptors all come from a man aged 30-40 years who received the YFV17D yellow fever vaccine.

This clonotype was observed a few times. The gene calls are TRBV7-2 and TRBJ2-7; 8 nucleotides line up with TRBD2. Germline V gene data show CDR1 as SGHTA and CDR2 as FQGNSA. V shed 5 bases and J 3 bases; nucleotides not matched to a gene: 12. The CDR3 sequence is 16 residues long. The chain's CDR3 is CASSRLQTREGYEQYF. CDR3 nucleotide sequence: TGTGCCAGCAGCCGCCTCCAGACTCGGGAGGGCTACGAGCAGTACTTC. Based on the CDR3 plus reference TRBV7-2 and TRBJ2-7, the full variable domain is GAGVSQSPSNKVTEKGKDVELRCDPISGHTALYWYRQSLGQGLEFLIYFQGNSAPDKSGLPSDRFSAERTGGSVSTLTIQRTQQEDSAVYLCASSRLQTREGYEQYFGPGTRLTVT.

The CDR3 DNA sequence: TGTGCCAGCAGCTTATATGGGGGAGGGTCTGAGCAGTTCTTC. Amino acids: CASSLYGGGSEQFF. This chain connects TRBV7-8 to TRBJ2-1; 7 nucleotides line up with TRBD2. Trimming cost V 2 bases and J 9 bases; bases outside gene matches: 7. The germline V gene has CDR1 SGHVS and CDR2 FQNEAQ. The CDR3 contains 14 residues.

As to this clonotype: Without the conserved terminal phenylalanine or tryptophan, this CDR3 likely stems from a read error. The chain carries TRBV2 and TRBJ2-5; D ambiguous. The CDR3 is 13 residues long. The V end lost 5 bases, the J end lost 5 bases, and 12 bases lay between the germline ends. Germline lookup yields CDR1 SNHLY and CDR2 FYNNEI. CDR3 coding DNA: TGTGCCAGCAGTCTGAACCCTGCCGAGACCCAGTACATC. Translating it yields CASSLNPAETQYI.

The chain links TRBV11-1 to TRBJ1-5, with TRBD1 matching 10 bases. Germline V gene data show CDR1 as SGHAT and CDR2 as FQDESV (reference sequence). The CDR3 totals 19 residues. The V and J ends lost 5 bases and 0 bases, in that order; junction bases with no gene match: 13. CDR3 bases: TGTGCCAGCAGCCTCCTTTCCGGGACAGGGGCTAATAGCAATCAGCCCCAGCATTTT. This sequence encodes CASSLLSGTGANSNQPQHF.

This clonotype was found a few times. V usage is TRBV29-1 and J usage is TRBJ1-4; a possible D gene is TRBD1 (5 bases). CDR3 length: 12 residues. The V and J ends lost 4 bases and 8 bases respectively, with 11 bases between them. CDR1 and CDR2 (germline): SQVTM, ANQGSEA. CDR3 sequence (DNA): TGCAGCGTTGTGGGCAGGGAGGAAAAACTGTTTTTT. Translating gives CSVVGREEKLFF. Using reference TRBV29-1 and TRBJ1-4 for the parts outside the CDR3, the full variable domain is SAVISQKPSRDICQRGTSLTIQCQVDSQVTMMFWYRQQPGQSLTLIATANQGSEATYESGFVIDKFPISRPNLTFSTLTVSNMSPEDSSIYLCSVVGREEKLFFGSGTQLSVL.

The rearrangement links TRBV7-8 to TRBJ2-4, with D possibly TRBD2 on 5 matching bases. CDR1 is SGHVS and CDR2 is FQNEAQ in the germline V gene. There are 16 residues in the CDR3. Trimming cost V 5 bases and J 1 base, with 15 bases left between them. The CDR3 here is CASSPQYSGAKNIQYF. The CDR3 nucleotides are TGTGCCAGCAGCCCCCAGTATTCGGGGGCCAAAAACATTCAGTACTTC. Using reference TRBV7-8 and TRBJ2-4 for the parts outside the CDR3, the full variable domain is GAGVSQSPRYKVAKRGQDVALRCDPISGHVSLFWYQQALGQGPEFLTYFQNEAQLDKSGLPSDRFFAERPEGSVSTLKIQRTQQEDSAVYLCASSPQYSGAKNIQYFGAGTRLSVL.

The chain employs TRBV7-9 and TRBJ1-2; a weak D match, TRBD1 (5 bases). The germline V and J ends were trimmed by 3 bases and 6 bases, with 5 bases remaining between them. The CDR3 spans 11 residues. The germline CDR1 and CDR2 sequences are SEHNR and FQNEAQ (reference sequence). CDR3 sequence: CASSFRDGYTF. The CDR3 nucleotides read TGTGCCAGCAGCTTCAGGGATGGCTACACCTTC.

This clonotype was counted only a few times. V gene TRBV14 combines with J gene TRBJ2-1, with D possibly TRBD1 on 6 matching bases. Germline lookup yields CDR1 SGHDN and CDR2 FVKESK. The V end was cut by 4 bases, the J end by 8 bases, with 18 bases between. CDR3 length: 15 amino acids. The CDR3 spells CASSLWARGRDEQFF. The CDR3 DNA reads as TGTGCCAGCAGCCTGTGGGCCAGGGGTAGGGATGAGCAGTTCTTC.

This clonotype has more than one count but fewer than ten. V and J are TRBV5-1 and TRBJ1-4, with 9 nucleotides matching TRBD1. This CDR3 region has 16 residues. Per the germline V gene, CDR1 is SGHRS and CDR2 is YFSETQ. J was trimmed by 4 bases and V by 4 bases; bases with no gene match: 8. The CDR3 is CASSILGQGNNEKLFF. CDR3 in DNA: TGCGCCAGCAGCATCCTCGGACAGGGGAATAATGAAAAACTGTTTTTT.

This chain uses TRBV4-3 with TRBJ2-1; D is ambiguous. The germline V and J ends were trimmed by 0 bases and 5 bases, with 11 bases remaining between them. Germline V lookup: CDR1 LGHNA, CDR2 YSLEER. The CDR3 contains 15 residues. In nucleotides, the CDR3 is TGCGCCAGCAGCCAAGAGCTGACGCGGCACAATGAGCAGTTCTTC. Translated, it gives CASSQELTRHNEQFF.

CDR3 in amino acids: CASSPGQGGSYNEQFF. The DNA of the CDR3 is TGTGCCAGCAGCCCAGGACAGGGGGGGTCCTACAATGAGCAGTTCTTC. This chain links TRBV6-2 or TRBV6-3 with TRBJ2-1, with 10 bases that match TRBD1. The CDR3 sequence is 16 residues long. The V gene's germline CDR1 is MNHEY and CDR2 SVGEGT. After removal of 6 bases from V and 1 base from J, the junction contained 6 bases not matched to a gene.

This chain links TRBV5-1 with TRBJ2-1; 10 nucleotides match TRBD2. The CDR3 consists of 16 residues. V dropped 4 bases and J dropped 7; count of bases not matched to a gene: 11. The germline CDR1 and CDR2 sequences are SGHRS and YFSETQ. CDR3 sequence reads: CASSPPSAGGLNEQFF. CDR3 DNA: TGCGCCAGCAGCCCCCCTTCAGCGGGAGGGTTGAATGAGCAGTTCTTC.

The J gene is TRBJ2-5, the V gene TRBV20-1; D uncertain. CDR3 length: 13 amino acids. The V end lost 4 bases, the J end lost 2 bases, and 11 bases lay between the germline ends. Germline CDR1 is DFQATT and CDR2 is SNEGSKA (reference sequence). The CDR3 DNA sequence: TGCAGTGCTATCGGTTCATTTCAAGAGACCCAGTACTTC. Amino acid sequence: CSAIGSFQETQYF.

In its sample, this clonotype was seen a few times. The CDR3 DNA sequence: TGTGCCAGCAGCGTCATAGCGGGACCTAGCACAGATACGCAGTATTTT. This codes for CASSVIAGPSTDTQYF. The V and J genes are TRBV5-4 and TRBJ2-3; 8 positions match TRBD2. Germline V gene data show CDR1 as SGHNT and CDR2 as YYREEE (reference sequence). V trimming: 4 bases; J trimming: 0 bases; junction bases outside the gene matches: 7. The CDR3 is 16 residues long.